The subject of this entry is one T cell receptor (beta chain). The data originate from a study of blood T cell repertoires in COVID-19. In the study overall: The United States, Italy and Spain provided the acute and convalescent COVID-19 samples. In each case, the material was cDNA or gDNA derived from T cells, B-cell-depleted T cells, or PBMCs.

The table came from immunoSEQ multiplex PCR; TCRdb's copy has only in-frame clones and leaves some out. The table includes 300,000 to 400,000 clones, approximately 90% detected once. The germline gives CDR1 SEHNR, CDR2 FQNEAQ (reference sequence). This CDR3 is 13 amino acids long. V shed 3 bases and J shed 0 bases, with 6 bases lying between them. Sequencing was done on a sample of peripheral blood. This receptor was obtained from a woman in her fifties or sixties with active or convalescent COVID-19. The V call is TRBV7-9, the J call TRBJ2-7; D ambiguous. This chain's CDR3 is CASSFSSSYEQYF. CDR3 DNA: TGTGCCAGCAGCTTTAGCAGCTCCTACGAGCAGTACTTC.